A selection of T cell receptor beta chains follows, all from one sample in a study of CD8 T cells in Susac syndrome. TCRdb reprocessed the immunoSEQ multiplex PCR reads via MiXCR and lists one record per CDR3 protein. This table holds approximately 190,000 distinct CDR3 sequences, 85% to 95% found once. The sequenced sample consisted of CD8+ T cells from PBMCs. These receptors all stem from a human donor with Susac syndrome. Each CDR3 is given with its conserved first and last residue. D genes are given only for firm matches. Clone size is shown for a subset of rows, as once, few, many or a class of expanded clone.

CAWTRNTGELFF,TGTGCCTGGACCAGGAACACCGGGGAGCTGTTTTTT,TRBJ2-2,-,TRBV30,once
CASSLRLALYQETQYF,TGTGCCAGCAGCTTGAGACTAGCGCTTTACCAAGAGACCCAGTACTTC,TRBJ2-5,TRBD2,TRBV7-8,-
CASSLTQGTVGYTF,TGTGCCAGCAGCCTCACACAGGGAACAGTTGGCTACACCTTC,TRBJ1-2,-,TRBV9,-
CSALPLAGATYEQYF,TGCAGTGCCCTCCCTCTAGCGGGGGCAACCTACGAGCAGTACTTC,TRBJ2-7,TRBD2,TRBV20-1,-
CASSLAPPDDTDTQYF,TGTGCCAGCAGTTTAGCCCCCCCGGATGATACAGATACGCAGTATTTT,TRBJ2-3,-,TRBV13,-
CSIPGNTGELFF,TGCAGTATTCCAGGGAACACCGGGGAGCTGTTTTTT,TRBJ2-2,-,TRBV20-1,-
CASSVEGKLPDTQYF,TGTGCCAGCAGCGTAGAAGGAAAGCTTCCAGATACGCAGTATTTT,TRBJ2-3,-,TRBV9,-
CSATLDYPYQETQYF,TGCAGTGCTACTCTGGACTACCCGTACCAAGAGACCCAGTACTTC,TRBJ2-5,-,TRBV20-1,-
CASYSGTSGVTYEQYF,TGTGCCAGCTACTCCGGGACTAGCGGGGTGACCTACGAGCAGTACTTC,TRBJ2-7,TRBD2,TRBV6-1,-
CASSSGAGGQYF,TGTGCCAGCAGCTCAGGAGCGGGGGGGCAGTATTTT,TRBJ2-3,TRBD2,TRBV7-3,-
CASSDAGVNYGYTF,TGCGCCAGCAGCGATGCGGGGGTCAACTATGGCTACACCTTC,TRBJ1-2,-,TRBV5-1,-
CASSPSVWTGSPEAFF,TGTGCCAGCAGCCCTAGTGTCTGGACAGGGAGTCCCGAAGCTTTCTTT,TRBJ1-1,TRBD1,TRBV13,-
CASSLIRSSANTEAFF,TGTGCCAGCAGCTTAATAAGGTCGTCAGCGAACACTGAAGCTTTCTTT,TRBJ1-1,-,TRBV7-3,-
CASIPRGKGANVLTF,TGTGCCAGCATCCCGAGGGGGAAAGGGGCCAACGTCCTGACTTTC,TRBJ2-6,-,TRBV2,once
CASSFEARNNEQFF,TGTGCCAGCAGCTTTGAGGCCAGGAACAATGAGCAGTTCTTC,TRBJ2-1,-,TRBV11-2,-
CATSETGVAGELFF,TGTGCCACCAGTGAAACGGGAGTAGCCGGGGAGCTGTTTTTT,TRBJ2-2,-,TRBV24-1,-
CSARDSRTSNSPLHF,TGCAGTGCTAGAGATTCGCGGACATCCAATTCACCCCTCCACTTT,TRBJ1-6,-,TRBV20-1,-
CSARGLAAYQETQYF,TGCAGTGCTCGAGGACTAGCGGCCTACCAAGAGACCCAGTACTTC,TRBJ2-5,TRBD2,TRBV20-1,-
CASSLLAGKTNEKLFF,TGTGCCAGCAGTCTCTTAGCAGGGAAAACTAATGAAAAACTGTTTTTT,TRBJ1-4,-,TRBV28,-
CASSWRTSGRAGELFF,TGTGCCAGCAGCTGGAGGACTAGCGGGAGGGCCGGGGAGCTGTTTTTT,TRBJ2-2,TRBD2,TRBV13,-
CSASDRDYGYTF,TGCAGTGCTAGTGACAGAGATTATGGCTACACCTTC,TRBJ1-2,-,TRBV20-1,-
CASSVAGVNEQFF,TGTGCCAGCAGCGTAGCCGGCGTCAATGAGCAGTTCTTC,TRBJ2-1,-,TRBV9,-
CASSLSVEGETQYF,TGTGCCAGCAGTTTATCGGTAGAGGGGGAGACCCAGTACTTC,TRBJ2-5,-,TRBV27,-
CASSSVGPDEQYF,TGTGCCAGCAGTTCGGTTGGGCCCGACGAGCAGTACTTC,TRBJ2-7,-,TRBV6-5,-
CSVSGTSVPYEQYF,TGCAGCGTTTCCGGGACTAGCGTCCCCTACGAGCAGTACTTC,TRBJ2-7,TRBD2,TRBV29-1,-
CSARDSGLAITYEQYF,TGCAGTGCTAGAGATTCGGGGCTAGCGATAACCTACGAGCAGTACTTC,TRBJ2-7,-,TRBV20-1,-
CASSERGGRYEQYF,TGTGCCAGCAGTGAGCGGGGGGGCCGTTACGAGCAGTACTTC,TRBJ2-7,TRBD2,TRBV2,once
CASGSGPGTGANTEAFF,TGTGCTAGTGGTTCGGGACCTGGAACAGGGGCGAACACTGAAGCTTTCTTT,TRBJ1-1,TRBD1,TRBV12-5,-
CASSRDRNIQYF,TGCGCCAGCAGCCGGGACAGAAACATTCAGTACTTC,TRBJ2-4,TRBD1,TRBV4-1,-
CATRRDRGDYEQFF,TGTGCCACCCGCCGGGACAGGGGAGACTATGAGCAGTTCTTC,TRBJ2-1,TRBD1,TRBV28,-
CASSQDLGSADEQFF,TGCGCCAGCAGCCAAGATCTCGGTAGTGCTGATGAGCAGTTCTTC,TRBJ2-1,-,TRBV4-1,-